A single sample gave rise to the 14 T cell receptor beta chains below, sequenced in a study of molecular identifiers for immune sequencing clone quantification. Via MiXCR, TCRdb re-called the PCR reads, giving one row per CDR3 protein. The sample includes 85,000 to 90,000 distinct CDR3 sequences, roughly 25% of them seen just once. The material sequenced was naive CD8+ T cells from blood, with Jurkat cell RNA spiked in. The subset here: FACS-sorted CD8+CD4-CCR7+CD45RA+ naive T cells. Receptor source: a human donor in good health. Some libraries in this study had Jurkat cell RNA spiked in.

Details on this clonotype: With a much larger clone just one base away, this may be a read error. J is TRBJ2-3 and V is TRBV13; 9 bases line up with TRBD2. The germline V gene has CDR1 PRHDT and CDR2 FYEKMQ (reference sequence). The CDR3 covers 19 residues. The CDR3 nucleotides read TGTGCCAGCAGCTCGACCGCAGGAATTAGCGGGGGAGGTACAGCTACGCAGTATTTT. Protein: CASSSTAGISGGGTATQYF. Drawing the rest from reference TRBV13 and TRBJ2-3, the complete variable domain is AAGVIQSPRHLIKEKRETATLKCYPIPRHDTVYWYQQGPGQDPQFLISFYEKMQSDKGSIPDRFSAQQFSDYHSELNMSSLELGDSALYFCASSSTAGISGGGTATQYFGPGTRLTVL.

The sample holds many counts of this clonotype. The chain recombines TRBV6-6 with TRBJ2-7; D unresolved. The length of the CDR3 is 13 residues. The V gene lost 6 bases and the J gene lost 4 bases, with 13 bases spanning the gap. From germline, CDR1 is MNHNY and CDR2 SVGAGI (reference sequence). The CDR3 reads CASRAGEDYEQYF. CDR3 in DNA: TGTGCCAGCAGAGCCGGAGAGGATTACGAGCAGTACTTC.

A note on this clonotype: Being one base from a much bigger clone, this may be a read error. The chain carries TRBV4-1 and TRBJ2-7; 11 nucleotides agree with TRBD1. Germline trimming cut 4 bases from V and 3 bases from J; bases unmatched to any gene: 5. CDR3 length: 15 amino acids. Germline-derived CDR1 and CDR2 are MGHRA and YSYEKL. The CDR3 reads CASSLRTGGCYEQYF. The CDR3 DNA follows: TGCGCCAGCAGCCTCCGGACAGGGGGCTGCTACGAGCAGTACTTC.

The CDR3 DNA reads TGTGCCAGCAGTCTCAACGAGCGGGAGTTCCCAAATACGCAGTATTTT. As protein: CASSLNEREFPNTQYF. The chain is built from TRBV28 and TRBJ2-3, with TRBD2 matching over 8 bases. Germline trimming cut 5 bases from V and 7 bases from J; bases unmatched to any gene: 14. The CDR3 consists of 16 residues. CDR1 and CDR2 from the germline V gene are MDHEN and SYDVKM.

There are many counts of this clonotype. The rearrangement links TRBV9 to TRBJ1-1, with a weak D call TRBD1 (5 bases). The V gene lost 0 bases and the J gene lost 5 bases, with 8 bases spanning the gap. From germline, CDR1 is SGDLS and CDR2 YYNGEE. This CDR3 contains 13 residues. CDR3 region: CASSVGGRTEAFF. The CDR3 nucleotides are TGTGCCAGCAGCGTAGGGGGGAGAACTGAAGCTTTCTTT.

Of note for this clonotype: A much more abundant neighbour one base away suggests this may be a read error. V is TRBV7-9 and J is TRBJ2-5, with D perhaps matching TRBD2 (7 bases). This CDR3 has 15 amino acids. Germline V gene sequence: CDR1 SEHNR, CDR2 FQNEAQ (reference sequence). The CDR3, as DNA: TGTGCCAGCAGCGCTCCATTCGGGGGGCTAGAGCCCCAGTACTTC. Translated: CASSAPFGGLEPQYF.

V gene TRBV7-9 combines with J gene TRBJ2-7; D may be TRBD1 (6 bases). The length of the CDR3 is 14 residues. Trimming took 2 bases from V and 3 from J, leaving 11 bases between them. The germline V gene encodes CDR1 SEHNR and CDR2 FQNEAQ (reference sequence). The CDR3 region is CASSLSGVIYEQYF. The CDR3 nucleotides are TGTGCCAGCAGCTTATCAGGGGTAATCTACGAGCAGTACTTC.

This clonotype was recorded many times. The rearrangement joins TRBV6-5 to TRBJ2-5, with 9 bases lining up with TRBD1. V was clipped by 5 bases and J by 7 bases; unmatched bases: 14. The CDR3 sequence is 16 residues long. CDR1 and CDR2 (germline): MNHEY, SVGAGI. CDR3 nucleotide sequence: TGTGCCAGCAGTGTCGCCGGGACAGGGAGCCACGGGACCCAGTACTTC. This codes for CASSVAGTGSHGTQYF.

This clonotype has a handful of counts. V is TRBV13 and J is TRBJ1-6, with no clear D. Looked up from germline, CDR1 is PRHDT and CDR2 is FYEKMQ (reference sequence). Between the trimmed V and J ends, which lost 6 bases and 9 bases, there was a span of 15 bases. The CDR3 loop spans 14 amino acids. The CDR3 loop reads CASRQSLGGSPLHF. CDR3 DNA sequence: TGTGCCAGCAGGCAGTCCCTTGGAGGTTCACCCCTCCACTTT.

A note on this clonotype: This clone may be a read error of a much larger clone one base away. The rearrangement links TRBV12-5 to TRBJ2-3; D is perhaps TRBD1 (6 bases). The last part of the DNA fits TRBJ1-5 better; the J call may be wrong. Germline CDR1 and CDR2: LGHNT and FRNRAP. The CDR3 is made up of 18 amino acids. The CDR3 spells CASGLVQRSGGLTDTQHF. CDR3 coding DNA: TGTGCTAGTGGTTTGGTACAACGTTCGGGGGGCCTCACAGATACGCAGCATTTT.

Comments on this clonotype: A read error may explain this, as a much larger clone is one base away. This sequence joins TRBV6-2 or TRBV6-3 and TRBJ2-5; TRBD2 agrees at 8 bases. Germline CDR1 reads MNHEY; CDR2 reads SVGEGT. The CDR3 totals 15 residues. This CDR3 is CDSSPGLGSSETQYF. Written as DNA, the CDR3 is TGTGACAGCTCTCCGGGACTAGGTTCCTCAGAGACCCAGTACTTC.

CDR3 bases: TGCGCCAGCAAATCACAGGGGGCTTACACAGATACGCAGTATTTT. Translated: CASKSQGAYTDTQYF. This sequence joins TRBV5-1 and TRBJ2-3; 9 bases map to TRBD1. V shed 6 bases and J 2 bases; nucleotides not matched to a gene: 7. The germline V gene has CDR1 SGHRS and CDR2 YFSETQ. This CDR3 has 15 amino acids.

In its sample, this clonotype was seen many times. The gene calls are TRBV5-6 and TRBJ1-5; D gene unclear. The CDR3 spans 16 residues. CDR1 is SGHDT, CDR2 YYEEEE, per germline. The V and J ends lost 1 base and 1 base respectively, with 12 bases between them. The CDR3 region has the DNA TGTGCCAGCAGCTTGTATTTGGTTGGAAGCAATCAGCCCCAGCATTTT. Residues: CASSLYLVGSNQPQHF.

This clonotype was counted a few times. The chain couples TRBV27 to TRBJ2-7; no reliable D call. The V end lost 3 bases, the J end lost 5 bases, and 11 bases lay between the germline ends. The CDR3 length is 13 residues. Germline V gene lookup returns CDR1 MNHEY and CDR2 SMNVEV (reference sequence). CDR3 nucleotides: TGTGCCAGCAGTTTCTCAGAAAGGAACGAGCAGTACTTC. Translating it yields CASSFSERNEQYF.